This T cell receptor (beta chain) was observed in a study of patients and donors after allogeneic stem cell transplantation. TCRdb processed the RT-PCR reads anew with MiXCR; each CDR3 protein has one entry. The sample lists 90,000 to 120,000 distinct CDR3 sequences, around 33% occurring once. The clonotype originates from a human donor who was either an allogeneic HSCT recipient or a stem cell or donor lymphocyte infusion donor (not recorded which). It is not recorded whose cells these are; they may come from a transplant donor. Material for sequencing was blood, either unsorted or a sorted T cell fraction (not recorded which).

CDR3 region: CASSMTRVGTSGNNEQFF. DNA of the CDR3: TGTGCCAGTAGTATGACTAGGGTGGGGACTAGCGGGAACAATGAGCAGTTCTTC. This chain links TRBV19 with TRBJ2-1, with 13 bases lining up with TRBD2. Germline values: CDR1 LNHDA, CDR2 SQIVND (reference sequence). V trimming: 3 bases; J trimming: 5 bases; junction bases outside the gene matches: 10. This CDR3 is built from 18 residues.